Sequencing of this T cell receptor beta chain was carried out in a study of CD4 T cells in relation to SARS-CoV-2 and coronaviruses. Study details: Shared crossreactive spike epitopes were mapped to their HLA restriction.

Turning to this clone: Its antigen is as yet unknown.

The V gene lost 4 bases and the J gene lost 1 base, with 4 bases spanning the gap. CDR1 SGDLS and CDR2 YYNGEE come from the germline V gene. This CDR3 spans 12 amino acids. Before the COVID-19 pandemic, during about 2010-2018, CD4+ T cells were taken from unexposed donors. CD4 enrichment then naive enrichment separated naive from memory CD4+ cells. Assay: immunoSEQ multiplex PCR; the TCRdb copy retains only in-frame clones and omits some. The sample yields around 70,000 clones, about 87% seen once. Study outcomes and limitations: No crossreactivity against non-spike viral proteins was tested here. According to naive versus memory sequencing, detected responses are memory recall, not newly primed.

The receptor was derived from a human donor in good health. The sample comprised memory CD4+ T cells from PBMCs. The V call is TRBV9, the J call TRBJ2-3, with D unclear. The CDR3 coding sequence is TGTGCCAGCAGCACCCGCACAGATACGCAGTATTTT. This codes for CASSTRTDTQYF.